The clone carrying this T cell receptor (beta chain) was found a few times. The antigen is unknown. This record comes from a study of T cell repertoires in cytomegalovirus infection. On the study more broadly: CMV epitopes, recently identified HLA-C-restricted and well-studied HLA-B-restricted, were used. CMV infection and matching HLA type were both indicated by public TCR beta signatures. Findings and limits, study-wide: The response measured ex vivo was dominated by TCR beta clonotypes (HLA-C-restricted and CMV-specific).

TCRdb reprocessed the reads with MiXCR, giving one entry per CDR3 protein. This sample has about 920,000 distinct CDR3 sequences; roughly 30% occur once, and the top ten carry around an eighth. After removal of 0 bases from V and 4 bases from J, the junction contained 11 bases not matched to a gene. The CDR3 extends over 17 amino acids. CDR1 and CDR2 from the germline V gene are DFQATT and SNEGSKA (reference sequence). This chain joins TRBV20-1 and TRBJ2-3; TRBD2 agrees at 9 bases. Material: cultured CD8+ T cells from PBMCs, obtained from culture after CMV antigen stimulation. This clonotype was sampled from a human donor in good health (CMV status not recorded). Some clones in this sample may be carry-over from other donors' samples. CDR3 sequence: CSARDPHGGGAADTQYF. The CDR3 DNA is TGCAGTGCTAGAGATCCCCACGGCGGGGGGGCCGCAGATACGCAGTATTTT.